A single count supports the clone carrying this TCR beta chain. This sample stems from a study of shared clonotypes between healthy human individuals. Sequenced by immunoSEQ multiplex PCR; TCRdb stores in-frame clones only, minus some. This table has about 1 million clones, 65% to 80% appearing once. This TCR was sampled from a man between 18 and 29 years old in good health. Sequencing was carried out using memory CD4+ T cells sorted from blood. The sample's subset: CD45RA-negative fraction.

This CDR3 reads CASSLLGREKLFF. The CDR3 DNA reads TGTGCCAGCAGCTTATTAGGCCGGGAAAAACTGTTTTTT. This chain joins TRBV7-9 and TRBJ1-4, with D hard to call. The CDR3 totals 13 residues. V was shortened by 2 bases and J by 8 bases, with 9 bases between the two germline ends. The germline gives CDR1 SEHNR, CDR2 FQNEAQ (reference sequence).